The rows below give T cell receptor beta chains drawn from one sample of a study of blood T cell repertoires in COVID-19. Assay used: immunoSEQ multiplex PCR; TCRdb lists only in-frame clones, some missing. The sample records over 120,000 clones, over 70% being singletons. Material for sequencing was PBMCs or T cells enriched from blood (not recorded which). These receptors all come from a man in his sixties who had recovered from COVID-19. Each CDR3 is given with its conserved first and last residue. The order of the fields is clone size, J gene, V gene, D gene, CDR3 protein, CDR3 DNA. The D gene is left open where the match is weak. The size of a clone is reported for some rows only, either as once, few or many, or as a class for expanded clones.

size: -; J: TRBJ1-2; V: TRBV19; D: TRBD1; CDR3: CASSTPGTGNGYTF; DNA: TGTGCCAGTAGTACTCCCGGGACAGGGAATGGCTACACCTTC
size: -; J: TRBJ2-7; V: TRBV5-4; D: TRBD2; CDR3: CASSLSSGRSYEQYF; DNA: TGTGCCAGCAGCCTATCTAGCGGGAGGTCCTACGAGCAGTACTTC
size: -; J: TRBJ1-1; V: TRBV18; D: -; CDR3: CASSPGWSGDTEAFF; DNA: TGTGCCAGCTCACCTGGGTGGAGTGGTGACACTGAAGCTTTCTTT
size: -; J: TRBJ1-2; V: TRBV12-3/TRBV12-4; D: -; CDR3: CASSSGSRPDTF; DNA: TGTGCCAGCAGTTCCGGGTCGCGGCCCGACACCTTC
size: once; J: TRBJ2-7; V: TRBV25-1; D: -; CDR3: CASSEYNRGGRDYEQYF; DNA: TGTGCCAGCAGTGAATATAATCGGGGAGGCAGGGACTACGAGCAGTACTTC
size: -; J: TRBJ1-5; V: TRBV7-8; D: -; CDR3: CASSALGGAGQPQHF; DNA: TGTGCCAGCAGCGCATTGGGGGGGGCAGGTCAGCCCCAGCATTTT
size: -; J: TRBJ2-1; V: TRBV29-1; D: TRBD1; CDR3: CSVRRDRGYNEQFF; DNA: TGCAGCGTTCGTCGGGACAGGGGATACAATGAGCAGTTCTTC
size: -; J: TRBJ2-2; V: TRBV29-1; D: -; CDR3: CSVAGVVNTGELFF; DNA: TGCAGCGTTGCGGGGGTTGTGAACACCGGGGAGCTGTTTTTT
size: -; J: TRBJ2-7; V: TRBV5-1; D: TRBD2; CDR3: CASSFGLLAGGFDEQYF; DNA: TGCGCCAGCAGCTTTGGTCTTCTAGCGGGGGGTTTCGACGAGCAGTACTTC
size: -; J: TRBJ2-3; V: TRBV2; D: -; CDR3: CASSDFSGTDTQYF; DNA: TGTGCCAGCAGTGATTTTAGCGGCACAGATACGCAGTATTTT
size: once; J: TRBJ2-3; V: TRBV6-4; D: -; CDR3: CAGSGWGDTQYF; DNA: TGTGCCGGGAGCGGGTGGGGAGATACGCAGTATTTT
size: few; J: TRBJ1-6; V: TRBV12-1; D: -; CDR3: CASSRRKVVGSPLHF; DNA: TGTGCCAGCAGCCGGAGAAAGGTGGTGGGTTCACCCCTCCACTTT
size: -; J: TRBJ1-3; V: TRBV3-1/TRBV3-2; D: -; CDR3: CASSQQAISGNTIYF; DNA: TGTGCCAGCAGCCAACAGGCTATCTCTGGAAACACCATATATTTT
size: -; J: TRBJ1-1; V: TRBV25-1; D: TRBD1; CDR3: CASSNPTGGETEAFF; DNA: TGTGCCAGCTCTAACCCGACAGGGGGTGAGACTGAAGCTTTCTTT
size: -; J: TRBJ1-2; V: TRBV11-2; D: TRBD1; CDR3: CASSSSTGAVGYTF; DNA: TGTGCCAGCAGCTCCTCCACAGGGGCGGTTGGCTACACCTTC
size: -; J: TRBJ2-7; V: TRBV30; D: TRBD1; CDR3: CAWSDRGYEQYF; DNA: TGTGCCTGGAGTGACAGGGGCTACGAGCAGTACTTC
size: -; J: TRBJ2-7; V: TRBV5-1; D: -; CDR3: CASSLVLEGEQYF; DNA: TGCGCCAGCAGCTTGGTGTTAGAGGGCGAGCAGTACTTC
size: once; J: TRBJ1-6; V: TRBV2; D: -; CDR3: CASTLQGNNSPLHF; DNA: TGTGCCAGCACCCTACAGGGTAATAATTCACCCCTCCACTTT
size: -; J: TRBJ2-1; V: TRBV9; D: TRBD2; CDR3: CASSAGGSSYNEQFF; DNA: TGTGCCAGCAGCGCCGGGGGGAGCTCCTACAATGAGCAGTTCTTC
size: -; J: TRBJ2-1; V: TRBV19; D: TRBD1; CDR3: CASSMDRDEQFF; DNA: TGTGCCAGTAGTATGGACAGGGATGAGCAGTTCTTC
size: once; J: TRBJ1-2; V: TRBV15; D: -; CDR3: CATSRDPGTYGYTF; DNA: TGTGCCACCAGCAGAGATCCAGGAACCTATGGCTACACCTTC
size: -; J: TRBJ2-3; V: TRBV18; D: TRBD2; CDR3: CASSPVSGSAPDTQYF; DNA: TGTGCCAGCTCGCCCGTTAGCGGGAGTGCTCCAGATACGCAGTATTTT
size: -; J: TRBJ2-7; V: TRBV3-1/TRBV3-2; D: TRBD1; CDR3: CASSQRGTGYEQYF; DNA: TGTGCCAGCAGCCAAAGGGGGACAGGATACGAGCAGTACTTC
size: medium-sized; J: TRBJ1-5; V: TRBV28; D: TRBD1; CDR3: CASSLQTGAGNQPQHF; DNA: TGTGCCAGCAGTTTACAGACAGGGGCCGGCAATCAGCCCCAGCATTTT
size: -; J: TRBJ1-3; V: TRBV30; D: -; CDR3: CAWSGGRVRNTIYF; DNA: TGTGCCTGGAGTGGGGGCAGAGTGCGAAACACCATATATTTT
size: -; J: TRBJ1-1; V: TRBV28; D: -; CDR3: CASKDGVQGLLAFF; DNA: TGTGCCAGCAAGGACGGCGTTCAGGGATTGCTAGCTTTCTTT
size: many; J: TRBJ1-1; V: TRBV25-1; D: -; CDR3: CASSPGYTEAFF; DNA: TGTGCCAGCAGCCCGGGGTACACTGAAGCTTTCTTT
size: -; J: TRBJ2-2; V: TRBV14; D: TRBD2; CDR3: CASSQVSAGVWTGELFF; DNA: TGTGCCAGCAGCCAAGTTTCGGCGGGAGTTTGGACCGGGGAGCTGTTTTTT
size: -; J: TRBJ2-7; V: TRBV19; D: -; CDR3: CASSPGAGTYEQYF; DNA: TGTGCCAGTAGCCCAGGGGCCGGAACCTACGAGCAGTACTTC
size: -; J: TRBJ1-4; V: TRBV28; D: -; CDR3: CASIGGAGEKLFF; DNA: TGTGCCAGCATCGGGGGGGCGGGTGAAAAACTGTTTTTT
size: -; J: TRBJ2-5; V: TRBV2; D: TRBD1; CDR3: CASSERTGVETQYF; DNA: TGTGCCAGCAGTGAACGGACAGGAGTAGAGACCCAGTACTTC
size: once; J: TRBJ2-5; V: TRBV5-1; D: -; CDR3: CASSFALGTGETQYF; DNA: TGCGCCAGCAGCTTTGCTCTCGGGACTGGGGAGACCCAGTACTTC